These T cell receptor beta chains were read from a single sample in a study of identifying expanded T cells in peripheral blood. The method was immunoSEQ multiplex PCR; TCRdb's version includes in-frame clones alone and lacks a portion of them. The sample has tens of thousands of clones; about 85% are singletons. Sequencing was carried out using blood. The receptors were sampled from a person between 18 and 75 years old in good health. The CDR3 runs from the conserved cysteine through the conserved F or W. Fields, in order: D gene, J gene, V gene, clone size, CDR3 DNA, CDR3 protein. D genes are given only for firm matches. Clone size is not always given. Where it is, it says once, few, many or a class for expanded clones.

. | TRBJ2-1 | TRBV9 | . | TGTGCCAGCAGCGCTTCGGGACTTCCACTTAATGAGCAGTTCTTC | CASSASGLPLNEQFF
. | TRBJ2-7 | TRBV27 | . | TGTGCCAGCCAGGAGGGGGGGCTCCCTTACGAGCAGTACTTC | CASQEGGLPYEQYF
TRBD1 | TRBJ1-5 | TRBV18 | once | TGTGCCAGCTCAGGAACGACAGGGGACTATAGCAATCAGCCCCAGCATTTT | CASSGTTGDYSNQPQHF
. | TRBJ2-7 | TRBV7-8 | . | TGTGCCAGCAGCTTAAGGGGCTACGAGCAGTACTTC | CASSLRGYEQYF
TRBD2 | TRBJ2-2 | TRBV5-1 | . | TGCGCCAGCAGCTTGAGGAGTCTAGCGGGGGCCGCGAACACCGGGGAGCTGTTTTTT | CASSLRSLAGAANTGELFF
TRBD2 | TRBJ2-2 | TRBV2 | . | TGTGCCAGCTCGGGACTAGCATACGGGGAGCTGCTTTTT | CASSGLAYGELLF
TRBD2 | TRBJ2-5 | TRBV7-6 | . | TGTGCCAGCAGCTTAGTAACTAGCGGGGGGAAAGAGACCCAGTACTTC | CASSLVTSGGKETQYF
. | TRBJ2-3 | TRBV5-1 | . | TGCGCCAGCAGCTTAGGAGGAACAGATACGCAGTATTTT | CASSLGGTDTQYF
. | TRBJ2-2 | TRBV5-1 | . | TGCGCCAGCAGCTCCGGGGTCCGGGAGCTGTTTTTT | CASSSGVRELFF
TRBD1 | TRBJ1-5 | TRBV6-1 | . | TGTGCCAGCAGTTCCGGGACAGGGGGCTGGCAGCCCCAGCATTTT | CASSSGTGGWQPQHF
TRBD1 | TRBJ1-2 | TRBV6-1 | many | TGTGCCAGCAGTGATATACAGGGGGACCAAGGTGGCTACACCTTC | CASSDIQGDQGGYTF
. | TRBJ2-4 | TRBV29-1 | . | TGCAGCGTTGGGGAGGCCAAAAACATTCAGTACTTC | CSVGEAKNIQYF
. | TRBJ1-2 | TRBV6-5 | . | TGTGCCAGCAGCCCCACCTCGGATGGCTACACCTTC | CASSPTSDGYTF
TRBD1 | TRBJ1-2 | TRBV6-5 | once | TGTGCCAGTACTCCGGACAGGGGATCCAACTATGGCTACACCTTC | CASTPDRGSNYGYTF
TRBD2 | TRBJ2-7 | TRBV6-6 | . | TGTGCCAGCAGTTACTGGGGGGGCGAGCAGTACTTC | CASSYWGGEQYF
TRBD1 | TRBJ2-4 | TRBV7-2 | . | TGTGCCAGCAGGCAGACAGGGTTAGCCAAAAACATTCAGTACTTC | CASRQTGLAKNIQYF
. | TRBJ2-7 | TRBV19 | . | TGTGCCAGTAGTATCACCGCGGGGCCGTCCTACGAGCAGTACTTC | CASSITAGPSYEQYF
. | TRBJ1-2 | TRBV7-4 | . | TGTGCCAGCAGCTTAGGGGGCTATGGCTACACCTTC | CASSLGGYGYTF
. | TRBJ1-1 | TRBV30 | . | TGTGCCTGGTCCTCAGGGATGAACACTGAAGCTTTCTTT | CAWSSGMNTEAFF
. | TRBJ2-5 | TRBV21-1 | . | TGTGCCAGCAGCCATGGTAACAGAAAAGAGACCCAGTACTTC | CASSHGNRKETQYF
TRBD1 | TRBJ2-2 | TRBV10-1 | . | TGCGCCAGCAGGCTATTTGGGGGACAGGGGGCAGCCGGGGAGCTGTTTTTT | CASRLFGGQGAAGELFF
. | TRBJ1-4 | TRBV6-5 | . | TGTGCCAGCAGTTACTCAGGAGGGGCCGAGGAAAAACTGTTTTTT | CASSYSGGAEEKLFF
TRBD1 | TRBJ1-2 | TRBV6-5 | . | TGTGCCAGCAGTGGACAGGGAACATGGAATGGCTACACCTTC | CASSGQGTWNGYTF
. | TRBJ1-3 | TRBV11-2 | few | TGTGCCAGCAGCTTAATTTACCGGGACGGAAAGGCTGGAAACACCATATATTTT | CASSLIYRDGKAGNTIYF
TRBD1 | TRBJ1-2 | TRBV7-9 | once | TGTGCCAGCAGCTCGGGGGACAGTCAAAGGGGCTACACCTTC | CASSSGDSQRGYTF
. | TRBJ2-7 | TRBV29-1 | few | TGCAGCGTCGTGTTCGATGTGTACGAGCAGTACTTC | CSVVFDVYEQYF
TRBD1 | TRBJ1-2 | TRBV27 | . | TGTGCCAGCAGGGGACCGGGACAGGGAGGGTATGGCTACACCTTC | CASRGPGQGGYGYTF
. | TRBJ2-2 | TRBV19 | . | TGTGCCAGTATACAGGGCAGAAACACCGGGGAGCTGTTTTTT | CASIQGRNTGELFF
. | TRBJ1-3 | TRBV30 | . | TGTGCCTGCCACTCCTCTGGAAACACCATATATTTT | CACHSSGNTIYF
. | TRBJ2-2 | TRBV9 | . | TGTGCCAGCAGCCCCAGGGTTGCCTCAAACGGGGAGCTGTTTTTT | CASSPRVASNGELFF
. | TRBJ1-2 | TRBV11-2 | few | TGTGCCAGCAGCGCCCAGGGTGTCTATGGCTACACCTTC | CASSAQGVYGYTF
. | TRBJ2-2 | TRBV11-3 | . | TGTGCCAGCAGCTTCGGCAGGGGCAACACCGGGGAGCTGTTTTTT | CASSFGRGNTGELFF
TRBD1 | TRBJ1-3 | TRBV6-6 | . | TGTGCCAGCAGTTTTGACAGGGTCAGAAACACCATATATTTT | CASSFDRVRNTIYF
. | TRBJ1-1 | TRBV4-2 | . | TGTGCCAGCAGCCAAGATCCCCAGGGGATTACTGAAGCTTTCTTT | CASSQDPQGITEAFF
. | TRBJ2-3 | TRBV21-1 | . | TGTGCCAGCAGCATGGGACAGGGGGGCACAGATACGCAGTATTTT | CASSMGQGGTDTQYF
. | TRBJ1-1 | TRBV6-5 | . | TGTGCCAGCAGTATTAGAAAGGCGAACACTGAAGCTTTCTTT | CASSIRKANTEAFF
. | TRBJ1-2 | TRBV21-1 | few | TGTGCCAGCAGCAAAGAGGAGGGACCGGCTGGCTACACCTTC | CASSKEEGPAGYTF
TRBD2 | TRBJ2-3 | TRBV15 | . | TGTGCCACCAGCAGAGATATCCCGCTACTAGCGGGAGACACAGATACGCAGTATTTT | CATSRDIPLLAGDTDTQYF
TRBD2 | TRBJ2-1 | TRBV18 | . | TGTGCCAGCTCACCGAGGGGCGGGGGGAACAATGAGCAGTTCTTC | CASSPRGGGNNEQFF
. | TRBJ1-4 | TRBV11-2 | . | TGTGCCAGCAGTTCAACAGGGATGGTAGGAGAAAAACTGTTTTTT | CASSSTGMVGEKLFF
TRBD2 | TRBJ2-3 | TRBV7-3 | . | TGTGCCAGCAGCTTAACCGGGACTAGCGGGGGGTTCCGCACAGATACGCAGTATTTT | CASSLTGTSGGFRTDTQYF
TRBD1 | TRBJ1-2 | TRBV28 | . | TGTGCCAGCAGTTCCCGGACAGGGCCTAACTATGGCTACACCTTC | CASSSRTGPNYGYTF
. | TRBJ1-3 | TRBV18 | . | TGTGCCAGCTCACCACCGGGAAGTCCTGGAAACACCATATATTTT | CASSPPGSPGNTIYF
. | TRBJ1-2 | TRBV19 | few | TGTGCCAGTAGCCCAGGGCAGGGTATCTATGGCTACACCTTC | CASSPGQGIYGYTF
. | TRBJ1-2 | TRBV28 | . | TGTGCCAGCATGACAGCGTTTAACTATGGCTACACCTTC | CASMTAFNYGYTF
. | TRBJ2-5 | TRBV5-6 | . | TGTGCCAGCAGTCGCGGGATCAGGGGGCAAGAGACCCAGTACTTC | CASSRGIRGQETQYF
. | TRBJ2-5 | TRBV11-2 | . | TGTGCCAGCAGCTTAGGAGTTGAGAGCTTTGGAGAGACCCAGTACTTC | CASSLGVESFGETQYF
TRBD2 | TRBJ2-3 | TRBV5-1 | . | TGCGCCAGCAGACCCGGCGGGCTAGCGGGGGGCTATACGCAGTATTTT | CASRPGGLAGGYTQYF
TRBD1 | TRBJ1-2 | TRBV4-2 | few | TGTGCCAGCAGCCAAGACCGGGACAGCTTTCACTATGGCTACACCTTC | CASSQDRDSFHYGYTF
. | TRBJ1-1 | TRBV2 | . | TGTGCCAGCAGGCTTGGGGAAGGGAGCACTGAAGCTTTCTTT | CASRLGEGSTEAFF
. | TRBJ1-1 | TRBV18 | . | TGTGCCAGCTCACCACGAGATGTGGGGATGAACACTGAAGCTTTCTTT | CASSPRDVGMNTEAFF
TRBD1 | TRBJ2-7 | TRBV11-2 | . | TGTGCCAGCACCGAAGACAGGGGGCTCAACGAGCAGTACTTC | CASTEDRGLNEQYF
TRBD1 | TRBJ1-1 | TRBV6-6 | . | TGTGCCAGCAGTCCCGGGACAGGGGGAACTGAAGCTTTCTTT | CASSPGTGGTEAFF
. | TRBJ2-4 | TRBV2 | . | TGTGCCAGTTATACTTGGGCCAAAAACATTCAGTACTTC | CASYTWAKNIQYF